This TCR beta chain emerged from a study of beta chain features in type 1 diabetes. Study conclusions and caveats: People with Type 1 diabetes carried modestly yet significantly shorter TCRB CDR3s in all four CD4+ subsets. An over-representation of cells with high TCR expression could result from cDNA sequencing.

All of the isolated RNA was reverse transcribed, so expressed TCRB transcripts were sequenced. The data were produced by immunoSEQ multiplex PCR, yet TCRdb's version contains in-frame clones alone and is incomplete. Of about half a million clones in the sample, about 32% were seen once. Details on this clone: Its specificity is unknown.

Trimming removed 5 bases from V and 0 bases from J, with 11 bases in between. The germline CDR1 and CDR2 sequences are KGHSH and LQKENI. The CDR3 loop spans 15 amino acids. The source of this sequence is a man younger than 35 in good health. The chain recombines TRBV18 with TRBJ2-1; D possibly uses TRBD1 or TRBD2 (5 bases each). The material sequenced was naive CD4+ T cells from blood. CDR3 DNA sequence: TGTGCCAGCTCAAGGGACGTGAGCTCCTACAATGAGCAGTTCTTC. Translating it yields CASSRDVSSYNEQFF. Combining the CDR3 with reference TRBV18 and TRBJ2-1 gives the whole variable domain NAGVMQNPRHLVRRRGQEARLRCSPMKGHSHVYWYRQLPEEGLKFMVYLQKENIIDESGMPKERFSAEFPKEGPSILRIQQVVRGDSAAYFCASSRDVSSYNEQFFGPGTRLTVL.